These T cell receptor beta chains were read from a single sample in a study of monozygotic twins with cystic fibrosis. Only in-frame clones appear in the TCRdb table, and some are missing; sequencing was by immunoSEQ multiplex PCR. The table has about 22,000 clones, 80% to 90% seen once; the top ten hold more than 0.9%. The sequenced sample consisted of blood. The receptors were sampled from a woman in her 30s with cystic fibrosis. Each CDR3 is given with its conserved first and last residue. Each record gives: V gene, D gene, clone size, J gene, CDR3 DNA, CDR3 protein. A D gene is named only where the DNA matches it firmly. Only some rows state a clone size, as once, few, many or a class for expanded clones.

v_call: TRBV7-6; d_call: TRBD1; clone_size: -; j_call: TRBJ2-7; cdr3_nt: TGTGCCAGCAGCTTAGCGGGACAGGAGTACGAGCAGTACTTC; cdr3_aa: CASSLAGQEYEQYF
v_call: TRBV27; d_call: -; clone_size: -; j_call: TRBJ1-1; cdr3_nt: TGTGCCAGCAGTCCCCGTCGGGGTACGGCTTTCTTT; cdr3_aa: CASSPRRGTAFF
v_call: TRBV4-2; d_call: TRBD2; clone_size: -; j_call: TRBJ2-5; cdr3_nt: TGTGCCAGCAGCCAAGGCAAGCGGGGAGGAGAGACCCAGTACTTC; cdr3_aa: CASSQGKRGGETQYF
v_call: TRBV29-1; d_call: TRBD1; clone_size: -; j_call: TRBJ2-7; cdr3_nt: TGCAGCGCGACAGGGCACGGTGGGTACGAGCAGTACTTC; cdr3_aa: CSATGHGGYEQYF
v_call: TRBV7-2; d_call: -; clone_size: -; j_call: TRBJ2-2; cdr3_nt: TGTGCCAGCAGCCGGTCCGGGACAAGGAACACCGGGGAGCTGTTTTTT; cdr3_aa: CASSRSGTRNTGELFF
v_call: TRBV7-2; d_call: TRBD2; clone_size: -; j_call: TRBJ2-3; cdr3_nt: TGTGCCAGCAGCCCCATACCTCTAGCGGGGACCACAGATACGCAGTATTTT; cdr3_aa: CASSPIPLAGTTDTQYF
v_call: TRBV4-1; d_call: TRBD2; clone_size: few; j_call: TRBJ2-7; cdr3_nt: TGCGCCAGCAGCCAAGATCCAAAGGCGGGAGCCTACGAGCAGTACTTC; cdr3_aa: CASSQDPKAGAYEQYF
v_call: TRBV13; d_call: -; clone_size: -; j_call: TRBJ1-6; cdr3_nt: TGTGCCAGCAGCTTAGGGGGGTTCTCTAATAATTCACCCCTCCACTTT; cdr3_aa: CASSLGGFSNNSPLHF
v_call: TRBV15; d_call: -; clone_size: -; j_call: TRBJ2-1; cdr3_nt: TGTGCCACCAGCAGAGTAGGGCCGAATGAGCAGTTCTTC; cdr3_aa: CATSRVGPNEQFF
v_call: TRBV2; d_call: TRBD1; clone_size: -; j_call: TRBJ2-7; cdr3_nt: TGTGCCAGCAACCAGGGGGTGAACGAGCAGTACTTC; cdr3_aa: CASNQGVNEQYF
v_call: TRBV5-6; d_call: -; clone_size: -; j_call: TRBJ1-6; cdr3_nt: TGTGCCAGCAGCTTCGGGCCAAATTCACCCCTCCACTTT; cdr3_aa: CASSFGPNSPLHF
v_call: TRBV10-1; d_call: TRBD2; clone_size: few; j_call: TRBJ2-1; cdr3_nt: TGCGCCAGCAGCCAAGGACAAGCGGGGAGGAATGAGCAGTTCTTC; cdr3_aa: CASSQGQAGRNEQFF
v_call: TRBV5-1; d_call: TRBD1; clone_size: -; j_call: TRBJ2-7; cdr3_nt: TGCGCCAGCAGCTTCGCCGGGACAGGGGCCTACGAGCAGTACTTC; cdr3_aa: CASSFAGTGAYEQYF
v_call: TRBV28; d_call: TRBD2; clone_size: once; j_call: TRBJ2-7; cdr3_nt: TGTGCCAGCAGCCCCGGGGATGAGCGGGGGGGTTACGAGCAGTACTTC; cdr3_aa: CASSPGDERGGYEQYF
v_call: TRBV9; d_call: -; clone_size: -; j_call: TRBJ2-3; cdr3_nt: TGTGCCAGCAGCGCCACAGGGAGCACAGATACGCAGTATTTT; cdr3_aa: CASSATGSTDTQYF
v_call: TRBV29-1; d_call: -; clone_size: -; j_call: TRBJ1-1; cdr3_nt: TGCAGCGCTGGACAAAGCATGAACACTGAAGCTTTCTTT; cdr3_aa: CSAGQSMNTEAFF
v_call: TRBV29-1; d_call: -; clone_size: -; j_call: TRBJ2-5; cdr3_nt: TGCAGCGTTGAGCCTCAGCGGACCGAGACCCAGTACTTC; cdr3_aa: CSVEPQRTETQYF
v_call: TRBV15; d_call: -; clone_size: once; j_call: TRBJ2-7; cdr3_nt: TGTGCCACCAGCAGTAAAGATCAGGGGAGGGGGACCTACGAGCAGTACTTC; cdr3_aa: CATSSKDQGRGTYEQYF
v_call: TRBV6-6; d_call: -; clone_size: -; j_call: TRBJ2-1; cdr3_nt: TGTGCCAGCAGTGGGGGGGCCAATGAGCAGTTCTTC; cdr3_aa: CASSGGANEQFF
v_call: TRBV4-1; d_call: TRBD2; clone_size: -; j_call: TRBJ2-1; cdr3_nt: TGCGCCAGCAGCCAAGAAGCGGGGGGCTACAATGAGCAGTTCTTC; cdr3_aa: CASSQEAGGYNEQFF
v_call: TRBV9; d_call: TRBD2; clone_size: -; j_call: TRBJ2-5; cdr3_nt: TGTGCCAGCAGCCCAGGAGCGCTAGCGGGGGTCCGGGAGACCCAGTACTTC; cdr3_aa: CASSPGALAGVRETQYF
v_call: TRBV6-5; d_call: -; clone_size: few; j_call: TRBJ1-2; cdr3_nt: TGTGCCAGCAGTCCCGAGGTGAACTATGGCTACACCTTC; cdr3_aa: CASSPEVNYGYTF
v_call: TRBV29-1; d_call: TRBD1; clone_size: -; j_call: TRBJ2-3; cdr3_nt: TGCAGCGTTGAAACCGGGGACAGTTATACGCAGTATTTT; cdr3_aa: CSVETGDSYTQYF
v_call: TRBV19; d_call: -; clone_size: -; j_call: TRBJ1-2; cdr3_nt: TGTGCCAGCTCCCCTAGGCCACAGGGAAACCAGTACTATGGCTACACCTTC; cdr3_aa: CASSPRPQGNQYYGYTF
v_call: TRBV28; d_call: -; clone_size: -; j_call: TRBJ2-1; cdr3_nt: TGTGCCAGCGGGTGGGGGGGCGGCAACAATGAGCAGTTCTTC; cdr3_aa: CASGWGGGNNEQFF
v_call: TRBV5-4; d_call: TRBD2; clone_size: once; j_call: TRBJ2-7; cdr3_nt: TGTGCCAGCAGCATCTCTAGCGGGGCCTCCTACGAGCAGTACTTC; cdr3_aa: CASSISSGASYEQYF
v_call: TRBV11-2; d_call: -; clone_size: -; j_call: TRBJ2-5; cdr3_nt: TGTGCCAGCAGTTCCATTAAGACTTTACAAGAGACCCAGTACTTC; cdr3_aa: CASSSIKTLQETQYF
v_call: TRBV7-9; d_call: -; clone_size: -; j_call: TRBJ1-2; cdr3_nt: TGTGCCAGCAGCTTAGACAATCAAGGGGGCTACACCTTC; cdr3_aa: CASSLDNQGGYTF
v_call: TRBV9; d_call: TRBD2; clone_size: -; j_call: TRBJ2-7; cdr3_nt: TGTGCCAGCAGCCCCCGCGGGGGGGCGTATTCCTACGAGCAGTACTTC; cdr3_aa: CASSPRGGAYSYEQYF
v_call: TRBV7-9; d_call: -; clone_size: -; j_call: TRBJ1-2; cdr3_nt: TGTGCCAGCAGCTCCGACCTGGGTGGGGGGCCCTATGGCTACACCTTC; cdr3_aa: CASSSDLGGGPYGYTF
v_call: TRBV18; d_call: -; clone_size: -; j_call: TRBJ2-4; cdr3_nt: TGTGCCAGCTCACCACAGGCAGGGCAATCCAAAAACATTCAGTACTTC; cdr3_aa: CASSPQAGQSKNIQYF
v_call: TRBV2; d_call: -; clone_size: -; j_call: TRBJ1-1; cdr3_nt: TGTGCCAGCAGTGCCCCCGACAGACCTGAAGCTTTCTTT; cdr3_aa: CASSAPDRPEAFF
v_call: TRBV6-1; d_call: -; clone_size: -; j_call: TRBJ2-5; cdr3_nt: TGTGCCAGCAGTGCCCTACGAGGTCTTGAGACCCAGTACTTC; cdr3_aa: CASSALRGLETQYF
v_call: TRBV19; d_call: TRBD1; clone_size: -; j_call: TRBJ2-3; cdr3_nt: TGTGCCAGTAGAGGGCAGGGGGCGAGTACGCAGTATTTT; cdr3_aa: CASRGQGASTQYF
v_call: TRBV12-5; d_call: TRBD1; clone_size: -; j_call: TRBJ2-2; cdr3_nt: TGTGCTAGCAACTACGGGACAGACCCTAAAACGAAGAACACCGGGGAGCTGTTTTTT; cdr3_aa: CASNYGTDPKTKNTGELFF
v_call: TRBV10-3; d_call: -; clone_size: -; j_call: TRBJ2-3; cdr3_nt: TGTGCCATCAGTGACGGAGTCACAGATACGCAGTATTTT; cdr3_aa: CAISDGVTDTQYF
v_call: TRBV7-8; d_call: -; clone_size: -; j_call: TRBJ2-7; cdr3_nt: TGTGCCAGCAGCCCCCGGGTGAGGGTTGAGCAGTACTTC; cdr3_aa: CASSPRVRVEQYF
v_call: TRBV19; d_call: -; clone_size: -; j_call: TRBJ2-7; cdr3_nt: TGTGCCAGTAGTATAGCCGGAAGCTCCTACGAGCAGTACTTC; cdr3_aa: CASSIAGSSYEQYF
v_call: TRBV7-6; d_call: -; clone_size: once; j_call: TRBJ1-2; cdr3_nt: TGTGCCAGCAGCTTAGAGCGGGGCGGAGGCTACACCTTC; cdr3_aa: CASSLERGGGYTF
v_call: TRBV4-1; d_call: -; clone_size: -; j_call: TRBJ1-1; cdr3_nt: TGCGCCAGCAGCCAAGATCAGCGGGGGCGGGAAGCTTTCTTT; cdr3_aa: CASSQDQRGREAFF
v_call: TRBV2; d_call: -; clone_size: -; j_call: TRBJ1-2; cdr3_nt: TGTGCCAGCAGTGATGGGGGGCACTCCTATGGCTACACCTTC; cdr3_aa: CASSDGGHSYGYTF
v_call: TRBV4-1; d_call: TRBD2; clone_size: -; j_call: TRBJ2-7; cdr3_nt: TGCGCCAGCAGCCAAGATAATCTAGCGGGGGGCCCCTACGAGCAGTACTTC; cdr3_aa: CASSQDNLAGGPYEQYF
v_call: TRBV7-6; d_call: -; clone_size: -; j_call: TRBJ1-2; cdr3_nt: TGTGCCAGCAGCTTTGGGGGTGTGGGCTATGGCTACACCTTC; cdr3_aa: CASSFGGVGYGYTF
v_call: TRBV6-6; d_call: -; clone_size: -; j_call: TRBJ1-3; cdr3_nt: TGTGCCAGCAGGGGGCCCTCTGGAAACACCATATATTTT; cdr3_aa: CASRGPSGNTIYF
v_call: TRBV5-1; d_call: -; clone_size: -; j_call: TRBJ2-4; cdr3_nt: TGCGCCAGCAGCCTTGGACTCCCAGCCAAAAACATTCAGTACTTC; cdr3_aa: CASSLGLPAKNIQYF
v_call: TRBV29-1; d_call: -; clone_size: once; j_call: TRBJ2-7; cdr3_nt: TGCAGCGTCTCCTACAACTACGAGCAGTACTTC; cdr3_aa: CSVSYNYEQYF
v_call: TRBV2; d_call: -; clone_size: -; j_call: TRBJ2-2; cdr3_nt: TGTGCCAGCAGTCCAGACAGAATTGGCACCGGGGAGCTGTTTTTT; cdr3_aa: CASSPDRIGTGELFF
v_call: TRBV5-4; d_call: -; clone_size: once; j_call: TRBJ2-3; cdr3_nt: TGTGCCAGCAGCTCTCAGGGACGCACAGATACGCAGTATTTT; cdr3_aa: CASSSQGRTDTQYF
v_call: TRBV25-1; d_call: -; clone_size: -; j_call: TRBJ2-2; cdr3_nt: TGTGCCAGCAGTGATCCGCAGGGCTTTAACACCGGGGAGCTGTTTTTT; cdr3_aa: CASSDPQGFNTGELFF
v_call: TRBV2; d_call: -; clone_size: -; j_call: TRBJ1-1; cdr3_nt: TGTGCCAGCAGTGATACTCGACCGGAAGCTTTCTTT; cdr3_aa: CASSDTRPEAFF
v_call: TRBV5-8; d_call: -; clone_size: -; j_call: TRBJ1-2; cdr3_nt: TGTGCCAGCAGCTTGAAAACAGTATATGGCTACACCTTC; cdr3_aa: CASSLKTVYGYTF
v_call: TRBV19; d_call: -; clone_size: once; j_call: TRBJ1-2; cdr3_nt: TGTGCCAGTAGTATAGCCGGGTACGACTTCACCTATGGCTACACCTTC; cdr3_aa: CASSIAGYDFTYGYTF
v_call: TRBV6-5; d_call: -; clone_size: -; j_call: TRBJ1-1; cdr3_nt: TGTGCCAGCAGTTACACAGGTTACATGAACACTGAAGCTTTCTTT; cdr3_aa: CASSYTGYMNTEAFF
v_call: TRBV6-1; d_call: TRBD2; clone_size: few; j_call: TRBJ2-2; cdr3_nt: TGTGCCAGCAGTGAACTAGCGGGGGGCACCGGGGAGCTGTTTTTT; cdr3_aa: CASSELAGGTGELFF
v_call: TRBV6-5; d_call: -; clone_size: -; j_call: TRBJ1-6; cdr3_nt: TGTGCCAGCAGTTACTCAGGGAAGGGAGAATCACCCCTCCACTTT; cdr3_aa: CASSYSGKGESPLHF
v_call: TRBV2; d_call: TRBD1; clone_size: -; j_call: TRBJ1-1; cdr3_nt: TGTGCCAGCAGAGGGACAGGGGCCACTGAAGCTTTCTTT; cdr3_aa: CASRGTGATEAFF
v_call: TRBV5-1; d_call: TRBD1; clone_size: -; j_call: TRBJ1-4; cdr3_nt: TGCGCCAGTACAGGGGGCCTCTTCGGAACTAATGAAAAACTGTTTTTT; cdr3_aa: CASTGGLFGTNEKLFF
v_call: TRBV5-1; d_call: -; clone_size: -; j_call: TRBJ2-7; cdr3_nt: TGCGCCAGCAGCTTGACGCCTTACGAGCAGTACTTC; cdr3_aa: CASSLTPYEQYF